The present T cell receptor beta chain was sequenced within a study of blood T cells in healthy people across ages. This clonotype was seen a handful of times. Healthy Caucasians from Russia aged about 6 to 90 served as donors. Peripheral blood from each donor was collected in a volume of approximately 10 milliliters. Isolation recovered at least 7 million PBMCs from every sample. This CDR3 contains 18 residues. The germline V gene encodes CDR1 SGHRS and CDR2 YFSETQ. The trim removed 2 bases at V and 1 base at J, leaving 11 bases unmatched. A J-beta primer mix and a sample-barcoded 5' primer were used in a second PCR of about 6 to 12 cycles. TCRdb passed the 5' RACE reads through MiXCR, listing each CDR3 protein once. The sample carries about 780,000 distinct CDR3 sequences, about 45% recorded once.

Sequencing was performed on blood. The chain links TRBV5-1 to TRBJ2-3; TRBD2 aligns across 9 bases. This sequence was found in a man at least 80 years old in good health. The CDR3 DNA follows: TGCGCCAGCAGCTTCGTTGCGGGAGGGCCCTCGGGCACAGATACGCAGTATTTT. It is translated as CASSFVAGGPSGTDTQYF.